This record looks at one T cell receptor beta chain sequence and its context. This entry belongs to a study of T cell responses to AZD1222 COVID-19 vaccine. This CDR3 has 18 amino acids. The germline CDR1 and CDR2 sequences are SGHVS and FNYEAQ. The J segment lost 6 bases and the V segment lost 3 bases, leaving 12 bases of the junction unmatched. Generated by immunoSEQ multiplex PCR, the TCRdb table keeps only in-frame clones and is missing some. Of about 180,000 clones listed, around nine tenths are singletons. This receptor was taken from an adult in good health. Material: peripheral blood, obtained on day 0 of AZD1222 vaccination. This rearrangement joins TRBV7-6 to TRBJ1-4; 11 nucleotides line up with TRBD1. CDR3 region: CASSFTGQGAESDEKLFF. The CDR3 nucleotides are TGTGCCAGCAGCTTCACCGGACAGGGGGCCGAGTCAGATGAAAAACTGTTTTTT.